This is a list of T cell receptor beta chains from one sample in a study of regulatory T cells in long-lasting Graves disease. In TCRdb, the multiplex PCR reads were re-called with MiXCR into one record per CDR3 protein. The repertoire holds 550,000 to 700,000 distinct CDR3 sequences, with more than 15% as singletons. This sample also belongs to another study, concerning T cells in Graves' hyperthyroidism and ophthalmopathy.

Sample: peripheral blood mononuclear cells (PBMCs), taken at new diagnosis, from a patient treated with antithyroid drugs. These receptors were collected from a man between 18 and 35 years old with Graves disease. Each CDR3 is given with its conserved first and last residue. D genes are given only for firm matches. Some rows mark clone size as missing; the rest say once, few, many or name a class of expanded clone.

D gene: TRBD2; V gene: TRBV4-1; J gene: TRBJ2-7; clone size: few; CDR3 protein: CASSQDVGTSRLVYEQYF; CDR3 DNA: TGCGCCAGCAGCCAAGATGTAGGGACTAGCCGCCTTGTCTACGAGCAGTACTTC
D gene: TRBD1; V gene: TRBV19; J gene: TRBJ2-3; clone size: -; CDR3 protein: CASSAGQGAVVDTQYF; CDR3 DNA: TGTGCCAGTAGTGCAGGACAGGGGGCCGTGGTAGATACGCAGTATTTT
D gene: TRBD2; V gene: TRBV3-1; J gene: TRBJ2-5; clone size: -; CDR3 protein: CASSHILAGGHQETQYF; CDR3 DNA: TGTGCCAGCAGCCATATTCTAGCGGGAGGCCATCAAGAGACCCAGTACTTC
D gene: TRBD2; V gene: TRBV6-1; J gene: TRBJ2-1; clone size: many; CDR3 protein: CASSPPEREDAEQFF; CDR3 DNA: TGTGCCAGCAGTCCTCCCGAGCGGGAGGATGCTGAGCAGTTCTTC
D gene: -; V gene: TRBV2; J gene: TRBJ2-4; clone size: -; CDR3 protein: CASFQSTKGSDIQYF; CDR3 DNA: TGTGCCAGCTTCCAATCCACTAAGGGCAGTGACATTCAGTACTTC
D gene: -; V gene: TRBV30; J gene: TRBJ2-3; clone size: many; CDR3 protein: CAWNTWTDKGTQYF; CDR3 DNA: TGTGCCTGGAACACGTGGACGGACAAGGGTACGCAGTATTTT
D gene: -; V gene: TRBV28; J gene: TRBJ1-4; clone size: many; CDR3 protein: CASNFRGEKLFF; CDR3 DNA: TGTGCCAGCAACTTTAGAGGTGAAAAACTGTTTTTT
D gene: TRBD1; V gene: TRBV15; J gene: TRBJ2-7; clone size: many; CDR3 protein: CATSRTPGQSYEQYF; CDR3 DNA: TGTGCCACCAGCCGCACCCCGGGACAGAGTTACGAGCAGTACTTC
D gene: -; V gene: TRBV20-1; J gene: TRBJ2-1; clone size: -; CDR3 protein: CSASQSEQFF; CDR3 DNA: TGCAGTGCTAGCCAGTCTGAGCAGTTCTTC
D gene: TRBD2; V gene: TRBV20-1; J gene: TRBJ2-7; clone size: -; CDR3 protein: CSARVLRTSGSGAYEQYF; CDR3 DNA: TGCAGTGCTAGAGTTCTTCGGACTAGCGGGAGTGGGGCCTACGAGCAGTACTTC
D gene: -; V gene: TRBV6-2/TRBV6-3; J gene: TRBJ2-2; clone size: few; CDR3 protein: CASTSRQTGELFF; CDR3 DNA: TGTGCCAGCACTAGCCGTCAAACCGGGGAGCTGTTTTTT
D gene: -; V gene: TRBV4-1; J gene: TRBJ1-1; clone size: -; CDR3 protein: CASNTGWSVNTEAFF; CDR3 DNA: TGCGCCAGCAATACAGGGTGGTCGGTGAACACTGAAGCTTTCTTT
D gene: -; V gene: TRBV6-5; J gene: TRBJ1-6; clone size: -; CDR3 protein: CASSYSGASYNSPLHF; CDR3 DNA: TGTGCCAGCAGTTACTCTGGGGCTTCCTATAATTCACCCCTCCACTTT
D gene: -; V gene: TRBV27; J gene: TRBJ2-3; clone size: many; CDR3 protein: CASSSWPRPATDTQYF; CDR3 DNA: TGTGCCAGCAGTTCTTGGCCCAGGCCGGCCACAGATACGCAGTATTTT
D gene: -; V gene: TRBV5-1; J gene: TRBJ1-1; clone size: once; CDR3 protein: CASSQDSPGTEAFF; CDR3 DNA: TGCGCCAGCAGCCAAGACTCCCCGGGCACTGAAGCTTTCTTT
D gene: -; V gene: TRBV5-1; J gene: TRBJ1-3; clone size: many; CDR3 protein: CASSLDGNSGNTIYF; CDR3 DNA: TGCGCCAGCAGCTTGGACGGGAACTCTGGAAACACCATATATTTT
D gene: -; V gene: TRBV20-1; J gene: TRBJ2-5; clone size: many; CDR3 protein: CSARGGETQYF; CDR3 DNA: TGCAGTGCTAGAGGGGGGGAGACCCAGTACTTC
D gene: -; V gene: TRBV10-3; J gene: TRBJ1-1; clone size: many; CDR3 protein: CAISEGARGTEAFF; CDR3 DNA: TGTGCCATCAGTGAGGGGGCGAGAGGGACTGAAGCTTTCTTT
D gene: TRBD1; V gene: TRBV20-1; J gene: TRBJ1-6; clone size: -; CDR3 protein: CSARPGGSYNSPLHF; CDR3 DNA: TGCAGTGCTAGACCAGGGGGCTCCTATAATTCACCCCTCCACTTT
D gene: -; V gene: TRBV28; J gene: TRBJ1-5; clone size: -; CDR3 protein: CACSPRGGQPQHF; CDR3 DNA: TGTGCCTGCAGTCCACGGGGAGGTCAGCCCCAGCATTTT
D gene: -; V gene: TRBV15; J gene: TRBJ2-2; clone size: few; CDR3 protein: CATSRSGVTGELFF; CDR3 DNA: TGTGCCACCAGCCGGTCCGGGGTCACCGGGGAGCTGTTTTTT
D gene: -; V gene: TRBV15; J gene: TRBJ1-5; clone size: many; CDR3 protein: CATGRGLEPQHF; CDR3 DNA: TGTGCCACGGGGAGGGGTTTGGAGCCCCAGCATTTT
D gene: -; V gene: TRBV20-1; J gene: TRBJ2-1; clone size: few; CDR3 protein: CSARVPTSYNEQFF; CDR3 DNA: TGCAGTGCTAGAGTTCCCACCTCCTACAATGAGCAGTTCTTC
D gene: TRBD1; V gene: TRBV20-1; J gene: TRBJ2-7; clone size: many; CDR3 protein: CSARETGTGVTYEQYF; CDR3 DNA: TGCAGTGCTAGAGAAACCGGGACAGGGGTAACCTACGAGCAGTACTTC
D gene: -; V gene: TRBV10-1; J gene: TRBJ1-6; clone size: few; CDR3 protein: CASSESTRYDSPLHF; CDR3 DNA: TGCGCCAGCAGTGAGTCGACTCGGTATGATTCACCCCTCCACTTT
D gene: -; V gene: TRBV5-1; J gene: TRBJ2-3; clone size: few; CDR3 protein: CASSRRSDTQYF; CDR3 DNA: TGCGCCAGCAGCCGGAGGAGTGATACGCAGTATTTT
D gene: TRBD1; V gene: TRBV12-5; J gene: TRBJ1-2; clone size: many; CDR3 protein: CASGFGGQGHGYTF; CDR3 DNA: TGTGCTAGTGGTTTTGGGGGACAGGGGCATGGCTACACCTTC
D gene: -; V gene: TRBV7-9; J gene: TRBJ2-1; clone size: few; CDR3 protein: CASSPIFATYNEQFF; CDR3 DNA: TGTGCCAGCAGCCCCATTTTTGCCACTTACAATGAGCAGTTCTTC
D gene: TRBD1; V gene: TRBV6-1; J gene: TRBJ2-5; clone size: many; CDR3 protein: CASSDEDRLGETQYF; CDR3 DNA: TGTGCCAGCAGTGACGAGGACAGGTTGGGAGAGACCCAGTACTTC
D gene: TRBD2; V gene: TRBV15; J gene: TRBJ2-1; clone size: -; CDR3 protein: CVTSRDLLAENNEQFF; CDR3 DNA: TGTGTCACCAGCAGAGACCTACTAGCGGAGAACAATGAGCAGTTCTTC
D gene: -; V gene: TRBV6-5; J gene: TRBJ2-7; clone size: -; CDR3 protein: CASSYSFFRQGGTYEQYF; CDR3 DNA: TGTGCCAGCAGTTACTCCTTTTTTCGGCAGGGGGGAACCTACGAGCAGTACTTC
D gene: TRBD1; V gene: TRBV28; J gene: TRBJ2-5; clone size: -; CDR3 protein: CASSLRGQGTQYF; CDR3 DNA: TGTGCCAGCAGTTTAAGGGGGCAAGGGACCCAGTACTTC
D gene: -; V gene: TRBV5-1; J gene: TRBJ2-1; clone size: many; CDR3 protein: CASSPPPNYNEQFF; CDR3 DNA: TGCGCCAGCAGCCCCCCCCCCAACTACAATGAGCAGTTCTTC
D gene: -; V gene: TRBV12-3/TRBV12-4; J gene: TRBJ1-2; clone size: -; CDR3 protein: CASSLAGGGPNYGYTF; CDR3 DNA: TGTGCCAGCAGTTTGGCAGGAGGGGGACCTAACTATGGCTACACCTTC
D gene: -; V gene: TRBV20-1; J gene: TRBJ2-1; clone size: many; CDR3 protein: CSARDDRSSYNEQFF; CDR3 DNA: TGCAGTGCTAGAGACGACAGGAGCTCCTACAATGAGCAGTTCTTC
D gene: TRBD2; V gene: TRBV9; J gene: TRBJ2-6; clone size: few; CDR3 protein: CASSVKASGRAAGANVLTF; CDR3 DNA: TGTGCCAGCAGCGTAAAGGCTAGCGGGAGGGCGGCTGGGGCCAACGTCCTGACTTTC
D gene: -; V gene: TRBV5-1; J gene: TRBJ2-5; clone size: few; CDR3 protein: CASSIRETQYF; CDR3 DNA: TGCGCCAGCAGCATCCGGGAGACCCAGTACTTC